The 31 T cell receptor beta chains in this list originate from one sample, sequenced in a study of blood T cell repertoires in COVID-19. TCRdb's table, derived via immunoSEQ multiplex PCR, lists solely in-frame clones and lacks some. The sample lists under 150,000 clones, around 81% seen once, with 10% to 15% in the top ten. Specimen: peripheral blood. The source is a man aged 55 to 70 with active or convalescent COVID-19.

J is TRBJ1-2 and V is TRBV9; the D gene is possibly TRBD1 (6 bases). Trimming cost V 4 bases and J 4 bases, with 17 bases left between them. This CDR3 is 15 amino acids long. Germline-derived CDR1 and CDR2 are SGDLS and YYNGEE. The CDR3 is CASSPPGGARYGYTF. In DNA, the CDR3 is TGTGCCAGCAGCCCACCGGGGGGGGCCCGCTATGGCTACACCTTC.

This clone was detected only a few times. The chain is built from TRBV28 and TRBJ2-5, with TRBD2 matching 12 bases. The CDR3 sequence is 16 residues long. Losses at the gene ends were 3 bases for V and 2 bases for J; bases not matched to a gene: 4. Germline CDR1 is MDHEN and CDR2 is SYDVKM. The CDR3 nucleotides are TGTGCCAGCAGTTTCGCTCTAGCGGGAGGGCAAGAGACCCAGTACTTC. This codes for CASSFALAGGQETQYF.

The rearrangement links TRBV7-8 to TRBJ2-6, with 7 nucleotides matching TRBD1. The junction had 13 bases not matched to a gene; V was cut back by 5 bases and J by 0 bases. In germline, CDR1 is SGHVS, CDR2 FQNEAQ. CDR3 size: 19 residues. As DNA, the CDR3 is TGTGCCAGCAGCCGATCCGGGACAGCTGCTTTCTCTGGGGCCAACGTCCTGACTTTC. It is translated as CASSRSGTAAFSGANVLTF.

This rearrangement joins TRBV2 to TRBJ1-2; no reliable D call. Germline V gene lookup returns CDR1 SNHLY and CDR2 FYNNEI. The CDR3 loop spans 12 amino acids. The V gene lost 1 base and the J gene lost 8 bases, with 8 bases spanning the gap. CDR3 nucleotide sequence: TGTGCCAGCAGTGAAGTTGAGGGCGGCTACACCTTC. This translates into CASSEVEGGYTF.

J is TRBJ1-2 and V is TRBV5-8, with a weak D call TRBD1 (5 bases). Germline CDR1 and CDR2: SGHTS and YDEGEE. This CDR3 has 15 residues. Trimming pared 0 bases from V and 4 bases from J, leaving 13 bases between. CDR3 protein: CASSLERGHFYGYTF. As DNA, the CDR3 is TGTGCCAGCAGCTTGGAAAGGGGCCACTTCTATGGCTACACCTTC. The full variable domain, rest sourced from reference TRBV5-8 and TRBJ1-2, is EAGVTQSPTHLIKTRGQQATLRCSPISGHTSVYWYQQALGLGLQFLLWYDEGEERNRGNFPPRFSGRQFPNYSSELNVNALELEDSALYLCASSLERGHFYGYTFGSGTRLTVV.

The CDR3 sequence is CATRLGRNEAFF. CDR3 DNA sequence: TGTGCCACGAGACTGGGGCGTAATGAAGCTTTCTTT. The gene calls are TRBV27 and TRBJ1-1; the D gene is possibly TRBD1 (5 bases). This CDR3 spans 12 amino acids. Germline V gene lookup returns CDR1 MNHEY and CDR2 SMNVEV (reference sequence). With 10 bases removed from V and 7 bases from J, the gap between germline ends came to 16 bases.

This clone was observed a few times. This sequence joins TRBV5-1 and TRBJ2-3, with D unclear. This CDR3 has 13 residues. Germline-derived CDR1 and CDR2 are SGHRS and YFSETQ. V was clipped by 0 bases and J by 5 bases, with 7 bases between them. The CDR3 DNA is TGCGCCAGCAGCTTGGGACAAGGAGATACGCAGTATTTT. Translation gives CASSLGQGDTQYF.

In its sample, this clone was seen once. This rearrangement joins TRBV4-3 to TRBJ2-7, with 7 bases identical to TRBD2. This CDR3 spans 13 amino acids. J lost 4 bases, V lost 5 bases, and 5 bases had no gene match. Looked up from germline, CDR1 is LGHNA and CDR2 is YSLEER. This chain's CDR3 is CASSRGGSYEQYF. CDR3 bases: TGCGCCAGCAGCAGGGGAGGGTCGTACGAGCAGTACTTC.

The rearrangement links TRBV28 to TRBJ1-1; tentative D call: TRBD1 (5 bases). Germline values: CDR1 MDHEN, CDR2 SYDVKM. The V gene lost 8 bases and the J gene lost 0 bases, with 16 bases spanning the gap. The length of the CDR3 is 15 residues. The CDR3 sequence is CASVGQGGMNTEAFF. CDR3 bases: TGTGCCAGCGTTGGGCAGGGTGGGATGAACACTGAAGCTTTCTTT.

The rearrangement uses TRBV5-5 and TRBJ2-5; D not certain. Germline CDR1 and CDR2: SGHKS and YYEKEE (reference sequence). There are 14 residues in the CDR3. V dropped 4 bases and J dropped 3 bases, with 13 bases sitting between them. This CDR3 is CASSPNTYEETQYF. In DNA, the CDR3 is TGTGCCAGCAGCCCCAATACCTACGAAGAGACCCAGTACTTC.

There are a few counts of this clone. The chain uses TRBV7-2 and TRBJ1-2; tentatively, D is TRBD1 (6 bases). Deletions cut 9 bases from V and 8 bases from J, with 19 bases between. The CDR3 covers 13 residues. Germline CDR1 and CDR2: SGHTA and FQGNSA. CDR3 DNA sequence: TGTGCCAGTAACCCCGGGGGGGCTTACGGCTACACCTTC. This encodes CASNPGGAYGYTF. The variable domain in full, with the rest retrieved from reference TRBV7-2 and TRBJ1-2, is GAGVSQSPSNKVTEKGKDVELRCDPISGHTALYWYRQSLGQGLEFLIYFQGNSAPDKSGLPSDRFSAERTGGSVSTLTIQRTQQEDSAVYLCASNPGGAYGYTFGSGTRLTVV.

In regard to this clone: One end of the junction is discordant with germline, which a read error may explain. This CDR3 reads CASSYPPGELCF. CDR3 DNA sequence: TGTGCCAGCAGTTACCCACCGGGGGAGCTTTGCTTT. The V call is TRBV6-6, the J call TRBJ1-6; a weak D match, TRBD1 (5 bases). Germline CDR1 MNHNY, CDR2 SVGAGI (reference sequence). The CDR3 totals 12 residues.

V and J are TRBV7-6 and TRBJ1-1; 8 nucleotides match TRBD1. The CDR3 is 14 residues long. Germline loops: CDR1 SGHVS, CDR2 FNYEAQ. Germline trimming cut 4 bases from V and 5 bases from J; bases unmatched to any gene: 6. The CDR3 loop reads CASSSQQGGTEAFF. The CDR3, as DNA: TGTGCCAGCAGCTCCCAACAGGGGGGAACTGAAGCTTTCTTT.

V is TRBV28 and J is TRBJ2-5, with 8 positions matching TRBD1. This CDR3 region has 12 residues. Germline V lookup: CDR1 MDHEN, CDR2 SYDVKM. CDR3: CAVDRGHETQYF. In DNA, the CDR3 is TGTGCTGTTGACAGGGGTCACGAGACCCAGTACTTC.

The chain recombines TRBV6-5 with TRBJ2-7; TRBD2 agrees at 10 bases. V dropped 6 bases and J dropped 4; count of bases not matched to a gene: 6. The CDR3 length is 14 residues. Germline CDR1 MNHEY, CDR2 SVGAGI. This CDR3 reads CASRPSSGSYEQYF. The CDR3 region has the DNA TGTGCCAGCAGGCCCTCTAGCGGGAGTTACGAGCAGTACTTC.

The DNA of the CDR3 is TGTGCCAGCAGCCCTAGATCAGTGAACACTGAAGCTTTCTTT. It encodes CASSPRSVNTEAFF. V and J are TRBV9 and TRBJ1-1; no clear D gene. The CDR3 extends over 14 amino acids. Trimming removed 4 bases at V and 0 bases at J, with 10 bases between. Germline V gives CDR1 SGDLS, CDR2 YYNGEE.

J is TRBJ2-2 and V is TRBV6-5; TRBD1 agrees at 7 bases. The CDR3 loop spans 15 amino acids. Germline lookup yields CDR1 MNHEY and CDR2 SVGAGI. V lost 6 bases, J lost 4 bases, and 8 bases stayed unmatched. The CDR3: CASSPGTASTGELFF. The CDR3 region has the DNA TGTGCCAGCAGCCCCGGGACAGCGAGCACCGGGGAGCTGTTTTTT.

The chain uses TRBV9 and TRBJ1-2; D perhaps matches TRBD1 (5 bases). The CDR3 has 13 residues. CDR1 is SGDLS and CDR2 is YYNGEE in the germline V gene. Trimming took off 6 bases at V and 5 bases at J, with 14 bases between the two ends. The CDR3 is CASTPARGYGYTF. The CDR3 DNA reads TGTGCCAGCACCCCCGCAAGGGGTTATGGCTACACCTTC. Complete variable domain (other parts from reference TRBV9 and TRBJ1-2): DSGVTQTPKHLITATGQRVTLRCSPRSGDLSVYWYQQSLDQGLQFLIQYYNGEERAKGNILERFSAQQFPDLHSELNLSSLELGDSALYFCASTPARGYGYTFGSGTRLTVV.

This clone was seen repeatedly, ten times or more. The chain is built from TRBV9 and TRBJ2-7; TRBD2 might be the D (6 bases). This CDR3 region has 15 residues. Germline values: CDR1 SGDLS, CDR2 YYNGEE. V was pared by 0 bases and J by 3 bases, with 13 bases between. The CDR3 spells CASSVGGEKVYEQYF. The CDR3 coding sequence is TGTGCCAGCAGCGTAGGGGGGGAGAAGGTCTACGAGCAGTACTTC.

The chain recombines TRBV7-2 with TRBJ2-1, with 10 bases fitting TRBD1. CDR1 is SGHTA, CDR2 FQGNSA, per germline. The CDR3 totals 15 residues. Trimming removed 1 base from V and 6 bases from J; junction bases left unmatched: 3. The DNA for the CDR3 is TGTGCCAGCAGCTTAGTGGGGACAGGGGTCAATGAGCAGTTCTTC. Residues: CASSLVGTGVNEQFF. The variable domain in full, completed from reference TRBV7-2 and TRBJ2-1, reads GAGVSQSPSNKVTEKGKDVELRCDPISGHTALYWYRQSLGQGLEFLIYFQGNSAPDKSGLPSDRFSAERTGGSVSTLTIQRTQQEDSAVYLCASSLVGTGVNEQFFGPGTRLTVL.

The chain couples TRBV5-1 to TRBJ2-3; D possibly corresponds to TRBD2 (5 bases). This CDR3 comprises 13 residues. V was cut by 0 bases and J by 3 bases, with 5 bases left in between. Germline V gene sequence: CDR1 SGHRS, CDR2 YFSETQ. In nucleotides, the CDR3 is TGCGCCAGCAGCTTGGGGGAGACAGATACGCAGTATTTT. It yields the protein CASSLGETDTQYF.

This chain uses TRBV9 with TRBJ1-3, with 7 bases matching TRBD1. J was trimmed by 3 bases and V by 0 bases; bases with no gene match: 3. The CDR3 runs 15 residues. The germline CDR1 and CDR2 sequences are SGDLS and YYNGEE. The CDR3 spells CASSVGQGVGNTIYF. The DNA for the CDR3 is TGTGCCAGCAGCGTAGGCCAGGGGGTTGGAAACACCATATATTTT.

The chain carries TRBV28 and TRBJ2-5; 8 nucleotides line up with TRBD2. From germline, CDR1 is MDHEN and CDR2 SYDVKM. J lost 5 bases, V lost 7 bases, and 12 bases had no gene match. This CDR3 is built from 15 residues. This CDR3 reads CASNNREGLVETQYF. CDR3 in DNA: TGTGCCAGCAATAATCGGGAGGGCCTGGTGGAGACCCAGTACTTC.

The gene calls are TRBV10-3 and TRBJ2-5; 10 bases match TRBD2. Germline lookup yields CDR1 ENHRY and CDR2 SYGVKD. Trimming at V came to 1 base and at J to 1 base, leaving 9 bases not matched to a gene. This CDR3 has 18 amino acids. Written as DNA, the CDR3 is TGTGCCATCAGTGAGTGGACTAGCGGCCCGAGGTCCCAAGAGACCCAGTACTTC. The encoded protein is CAISEWTSGPRSQETQYF.

The chain uses TRBV5-4 and TRBJ2-3; 11 bases line up with TRBD1. V lost 4 bases to trimming and J lost 5 bases; unmatched junction nucleotides: 6. This CDR3 is built from 15 residues. Germline V gene data show CDR1 as SGHNT and CDR2 as YYREEE (reference sequence). CDR3 DNA sequence: TGTGCCAGCAGCGTGGACAGGGGGCGCGTAGATACGCAGTATTTT. Translated: CASSVDRGRVDTQYF.

This chain links TRBV5-5 with TRBJ2-7, with D maybe TRBD2 (6 bases). Germline values: CDR1 SGHKS, CDR2 YYEKEE (reference sequence). This CDR3 has 14 amino acids. Deletions cut 1 base from V and 1 base from J, with 9 bases between. CDR3 nucleotide sequence: TGTGCCAGCAGCTTGAGGGACTTATCCTACGAGCAGTACTTC. It encodes CASSLRDLSYEQYF. The full variable domain, in which reference TRBV5-5 and TRBJ2-7 provide the parts outside the CDR3, is DAGVTQSPTHLIKTRGQQVTLRCSPISGHKSVSWYQQVLGQGPQFIFQYYEKEERGRGNFPDRFSARQFPNYSSELNVNALLLGDSALYLCASSLRDLSYEQYFGPGTRLTVT.

This clone was recorded only once. This chain links TRBV5-1 with TRBJ2-7; 10 bases line up with TRBD2. This CDR3 region has 14 residues. CDR1 and CDR2 (germline): SGHRS, YFSETQ. The junction had 1 base not matched to a gene; V was cut back by 1 base and J by 3 bases. The CDR3 nucleotides read TGCGCCAGCAGCTTGACTAGCGGGAACTACGAGCAGTACTTC. Translation: CASSLTSGNYEQYF.

This clone was observed a few times. The chain links TRBV19 to TRBJ2-1, with D possibly matching TRBD1 (6 bases). CDR1 is LNHDA, CDR2 SQIVND, per germline (reference sequence). This CDR3 is 15 amino acids long. V was trimmed by 4 bases and J by 9 bases, leaving 19 bases between them. The CDR3, as DNA: TGTGCCAGTAGTAGCCGGGACACCCCCCGGGGTGAGCAGTTCTTC. This sequence encodes CASSSRDTPRGEQFF.

The genes are TRBV19 and TRBJ2-2; D is unclear. The ends were cut back, 4 bases at V and 4 bases at J, with 7 bases in the middle. CDR3 length: 13 amino acids. CDR1 is LNHDA, CDR2 SQIVND, per germline (reference sequence). CDR3 nucleotides: TGTGCCAGTAGTACCTACTTCACCGGGGAGCTGTTTTTT. Protein sequence: CASSTYFTGELFF.

This clone was picked up a small number of times. V is TRBV3-1 (or the pseudogene TRBV3-2) and J is TRBJ2-3; D is perhaps TRBD2 (5 bases). Germline values: CDR1 LGHDT, CDR2 YNNKEL (reference sequence). Trimming cost V 0 bases and J 6 bases, with 10 bases left between them. The CDR3 covers 14 residues. The CDR3 bases are TGTGCCAGCAGCCAAGATCACCAGCGGGATACGCAGTATTTT. Amino acid sequence: CASSQDHQRDTQYF.

This clone was counted once. The chain joins TRBV5-6 to TRBJ1-1, with 10 nucleotides matching TRBD1. The germline CDR1 and CDR2 sequences are SGHDT and YYEEEE. The trim removed 1 base at V and 0 bases at J, leaving 6 bases unmatched. This CDR3 spans 17 amino acids. CDR3 in amino acids: CASSLRGTGVMNTEAFF. The CDR3 DNA reads as TGTGCCAGCAGCTTGAGGGGGACAGGGGTCATGAACACTGAAGCTTTCTTT.